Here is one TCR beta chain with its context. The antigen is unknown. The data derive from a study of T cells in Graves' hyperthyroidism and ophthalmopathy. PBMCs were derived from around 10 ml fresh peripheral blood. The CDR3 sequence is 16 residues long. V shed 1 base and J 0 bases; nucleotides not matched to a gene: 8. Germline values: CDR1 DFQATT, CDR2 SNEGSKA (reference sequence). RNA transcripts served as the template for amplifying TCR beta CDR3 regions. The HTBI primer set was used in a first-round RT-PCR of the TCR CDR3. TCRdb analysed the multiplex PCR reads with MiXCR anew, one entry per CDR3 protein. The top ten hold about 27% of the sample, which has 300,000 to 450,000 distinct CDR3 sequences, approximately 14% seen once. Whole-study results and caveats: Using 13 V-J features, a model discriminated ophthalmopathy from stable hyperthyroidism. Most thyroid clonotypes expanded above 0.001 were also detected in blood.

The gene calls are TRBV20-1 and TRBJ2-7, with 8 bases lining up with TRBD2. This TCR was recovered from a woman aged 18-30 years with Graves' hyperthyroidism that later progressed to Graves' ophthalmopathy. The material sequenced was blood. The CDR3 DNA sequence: TGCAGTGCTAGAGTCCCCAAAGCGGGAGACTCCTACGAGCAGTACTTC. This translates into CSARVPKAGDSYEQYF.